Presented here are 15 T cell receptor beta chains from one specimen sequenced in a study of human T cells and chemical hapten exposure. Time point noted: patch test 1, 2 weeks after DPC sensitization. Indicated treatment: therapeutic diphenylcyclopropenone sensitization with weekly scalp DPC. Each CDR3 protein is one row after TCRdb ran MiXCR on the RACE reads. The sample has 300,000 to 400,000 distinct CDR3 sequences, about 7% seen once. The material was whole blood, obtained in connection with sensitization to the hapten diphenylcyclopropenone (DPC). The source of these receptors is a woman between 18 and 29 years old with alopecia areata. Some clones in this sample may be carry-over from other donors' samples.

The table lists this clonotype with many counts. The CDR3 protein is CASSKDFVTDTQYF. The CDR3 DNA reads TGTGCCAGCAGCAAGGATTTTGTCACAGATACGCAGTATTTT. The chain is built from TRBV21-1 and TRBJ2-3. TRBV21-1 is an annotated pseudogene. The CDR3 extends over 14 amino acids.

A few counts support this clonotype. The chain is built from TRBV6-6 and TRBJ1-1, with D perhaps TRBD1 (5 bases). Trimming stripped 5 bases from V and 2 bases from J, with 18 bases between. The germline V gene has CDR1 MNHNY and CDR2 SVGAGI (reference sequence). The CDR3 sequence is 16 residues long. CDR3 loop: CASSKIQGAGNTEAFF. The CDR3 region has the DNA TGTGCCAGCAGTAAAATTCAGGGAGCCGGTAACACTGAAGCTTTCTTT.

This clonotype was seen many times. The rearrangement joins TRBV5-1 to TRBJ2-5; 7 bases match TRBD1. CDR1 SGHRS and CDR2 YFSETQ come from the germline V gene. Unmatched junction bases numbered 8, after V lost 4 bases and J lost 2 bases. CDR3 length: 15 amino acids. In DNA form, the CDR3 reads TGCGCCAGCAGCCCTGACAGGGTTGGACAAGAGACCCAGTACTTC. Protein: CASSPDRVGQETQYF. Full variable domain (outside the CDR3, taken from reference TRBV5-1 and TRBJ2-5): KAGVTQTPRYLIKTRGQQVTLSCSPISGHRSVSWYQQTPGQGLQFLFEYFSETQRNKGNFPGRFSGRQFSNSRSEMNVSTLELGDSALYLCASSPDRVGQETQYFGPGTRLLVL.

V is TRBV5-6 and J is TRBJ2-7, with a weak D call TRBD1 (6 bases). Germline-derived CDR1 and CDR2 are SGHDT and YYEEEE. Between the trimmed V and J ends, which lost 2 bases and 3 bases, there was a span of 12 bases. The CDR3 totals 14 residues. For the CDR3, the DNA is TGTGCCAGCAGCTTTCGACAGGCCCTCTACGAGCAGTACTTC. Its protein product is CASSFRQALYEQYF.

This clonotype was seen at least ten times. The chain combines TRBV29-1 with TRBJ2-7, with 11 positions matching TRBD2. In germline, CDR1 is SQVTM, CDR2 ANQGSEA. The CDR3 spans 13 residues. Trimming removed 4 bases from V and 3 bases from J; junction bases left unmatched: 2. The chain's CDR3 is CSVVTSGGYEQYF. Written as DNA, the CDR3 is TGCAGCGTTGTTACTAGCGGGGGCTACGAGCAGTACTTC.

This clonotype showed up just a few times. CDR3 sequence: CASSQSGTSGGRMQFF. CDR3 coding DNA: TGTGCCAGCAGCCAATCCGGGACTAGCGGGGGTCGGATGCAGTTCTTC. The V and J genes are TRBV7-2 and TRBJ2-1; 14 bases agree with TRBD2. The V gene's germline CDR1 is SGHTA and CDR2 FQGNSA. CDR3 length: 16 amino acids. The V gene end was trimmed by 5 bases and the J gene end by 12 bases; junction bases not matched to a gene: 12.

CDR3 sequence reads: CSVAFGTGGYNEQFF. In DNA form, the CDR3 reads TGCAGCGTTGCATTTGGGACAGGGGGCTACAATGAGCAGTTCTTC. The rearrangement joins TRBV29-1 to TRBJ2-1; TRBD1 agrees at 11 bases. This CDR3 is 15 amino acids long. From germline, CDR1 is SQVTM and CDR2 ANQGSEA. V lost 4 bases, J lost 3 bases, and 5 bases stayed unmatched.

This clonotype was observed many times. The V gene is TRBV6-6, the J gene TRBJ2-3, with 7 nucleotides matching TRBD2. The germline V gene has CDR1 MNHNY and CDR2 SVGAGI (reference sequence). The CDR3 is made up of 12 amino acids. V was pared by 8 bases and J by 4 bases, with 3 bases of the junction left unmatched. CDR3 region: CASLSGADTQYF. The CDR3 nucleotides read TGTGCCAGCCTCAGCGGGGCAGATACGCAGTATTTT.

This sequence joins TRBV28 and TRBJ1-1; no definite D call. The germline V gene encodes CDR1 MDHEN and CDR2 SYDVKM. The CDR3 extends over 15 amino acids. Trimming pared 1 base from V and 11 bases from J, leaving 20 bases between. Here the CDR3 reads CASSLFRRGFQAAFF. In DNA form, the CDR3 reads TGTGCCAGCAGTTTATTTCGACGTGGGTTTCAGGCGGCTTTCTTT.

This clonotype has at least ten counts. The chain couples TRBV6-5 to TRBJ2-1; TRBD2 is a possible D gene (7 bases). The length of the CDR3 is 15 residues. The germline gives CDR1 MNHEY, CDR2 SVGAGI. V gave up 0 bases and J gave up 7 bases, with 13 bases separating them. CDR3 DNA: TGTGCCAGCAGTTACTCAGGGGGGGCCAGAAATGAGCAGTTCTTC. This encodes CASSYSGGARNEQFF.

The rearrangement uses TRBV7-9 and TRBJ2-1; 11 bases map to TRBD2. Germline V gene data show CDR1 as SEHNR and CDR2 as FQNEAQ (reference sequence). J lost 9 bases, V lost 2 bases, and 12 bases had no gene match. The CDR3 is 17 amino acids. The CDR3 region is CASSLFAPSGGQAEQFF. CDR3 DNA sequence: TGTGCCAGCAGCTTATTCGCGCCTAGCGGGGGGCAAGCTGAGCAGTTCTTC.

The sample holds many counts of this clonotype. J is TRBJ2-2 and V is TRBV10-3, with 10 bases lining up with TRBD2. Trimming removed 7 bases from V and 3 bases from J; junction bases left unmatched: 5. The CDR3 covers 15 residues. Germline loops: CDR1 ENHRY, CDR2 SYGVKD. CDR3 protein: CAITRLAGDTGELFF. CDR3 in DNA: TGTGCCATCACTAGGCTAGCGGGGGACACCGGGGAGCTGTTTTTT.

V is TRBV7-9 and J is TRBJ2-5; D uncertain. Germline CDR1 reads SEHNR; CDR2 reads FQNEAQ (reference sequence). The V and J ends lost 4 bases and 2 bases respectively, with 20 bases between them. The CDR3 contains 17 residues. CDR3 bases: TGTGCCAGCAGCTCAGCCCGTTGGTTTGAACAGCAAGAGACCCAGTACTTC. Encoded protein: CASSSARWFEQQETQYF.

This clonotype was seen a few times. The CDR3 nucleotides read TGTGCCAGCAGTTTACCGGACCAACTGGGGGTCCTGACTTTC. It translates to CASSLPDQLGVLTF. This sequence joins TRBV12-3 or TRBV12-4 and TRBJ2-6; no reliable D call. The CDR3 length is 14 residues. V was clipped by 2 bases and J by 13 bases, with 15 bases between them.

In its sample, this clonotype was seen a few times. This chain uses TRBV6-1 with TRBJ1-6; D gene unclear. Trimming pared 5 bases from V and 1 base from J, leaving 15 bases between. The CDR3 runs 17 residues. The germline V gene encodes CDR1 MNHNS and CDR2 SASEGT. The CDR3 sequence is CASSTDTNWSYNSPLHF. As DNA, the CDR3 is TGTGCCAGCAGTACCGACACTAACTGGTCCTATAATTCACCCCTCCACTTT.